This record covers a single TCR beta chain. The sample originates from a study of technical replicates of blood from a handful of donors. Profiling relied on immunoSEQ multiplex PCR, and the TCRdb table lists in-frame clones only, not all of them. The data hold over 55,000 clones, with about 86% observed a single time. V was trimmed by 0 bases and J by 13 bases, leaving 21 bases between them. Germline V CDR1 and CDR2: LGHNA, YNFKEQ. The CDR3 consists of 16 residues. The sequence came from a human donor in good health. Some clones in this sample may be carry-over from other donors' samples. The chain is built from TRBV4-2 and TRBJ1-4; the D is unclear. The sample consisted of PBMCs. The CDR3 DNA reads TGTGCCAGCAGCCAAGATGGGGAGTCAAAAGCAATCAGACTGTTTTTT. Protein sequence: CASSQDGESKAIRLFF.